This passage covers 2 T cell receptor beta chains from one sample sequenced in a study of blood T cell repertoires in COVID-19. Only in-frame clones appear in the TCRdb table, and some are missing; sequencing was by immunoSEQ multiplex PCR. In the table there are approximately 77,000 clones, about nine tenths of which are singletons. Specimen: peripheral blood. These receptors all stem from a man aged 30 to 45 with acute or convalescent COVID-19.

This clone was detected only once. CDR3 sequence: CASAWDSWATTGYTF. The CDR3, as DNA: TGTGCCAGCGCTTGGGACAGCTGGGCAACTACTGGCTACACCTTC. The chain combines TRBV2 with TRBJ1-2; 7 bases map to TRBD1. Germline trimming cut 8 bases from V and 7 bases from J; bases unmatched to any gene: 16. Germline-derived CDR1 and CDR2 are SNHLY and FYNNEI. The CDR3 is 15 residues long.

V gene TRBV5-1 combines with J gene TRBJ1-2; tentative D call: TRBD1 (5 bases). Trimming took 4 bases from V and 2 from J, leaving 15 bases between them. The CDR3 has 15 amino acids. Germline lookup yields CDR1 SGHRS and CDR2 YFSETQ. The CDR3 sequence is CASSTGGVRNYGYTF. Written as DNA, the CDR3 is TGCGCCAGCAGCACCGGGGGAGTTAGGAACTATGGCTACACCTTC.